This T cell receptor beta chain was sequenced for a study of CD8 T cells in ankylosing spondylitis. Study results and caveats: From matched ankylosing spondylitis synovial fluid, disease-linked clones were reportedly recovered at significantly enriched levels. Ankylosing spondylitis blood seemed to carry a telltale TCR beta motif made of eight or nine highly homologous variants.

TCRdb reprocessed the 5' RACE reads with MiXCR, giving one entry per CDR3 protein. The sample holds some 700,000 distinct CDR3 sequences, under 20% seen once. In the case of this clonotype: Its antigen is as yet unknown.

After removal of 3 bases from V and 2 bases from J, the junction contained 10 bases not matched to a gene. There are 16 residues in the CDR3. Germline loops: CDR1 LGHDT, CDR2 YNNKEL (reference sequence). This clonotype was sampled from a male donor with ankylosing spondylitis. Sequenced sample: blood, either unsorted or a sorted T cell fraction (not recorded which). The V call is TRBV3-1, the J call TRBJ2-7; 7 positions match TRBD2. In DNA form, the CDR3 reads TGTGCCAGCAGCCACGAAAGGGCTAGCGGAGCCTACGAGCAGTACTTC. This gives the protein CASSHERASGAYEQYF.